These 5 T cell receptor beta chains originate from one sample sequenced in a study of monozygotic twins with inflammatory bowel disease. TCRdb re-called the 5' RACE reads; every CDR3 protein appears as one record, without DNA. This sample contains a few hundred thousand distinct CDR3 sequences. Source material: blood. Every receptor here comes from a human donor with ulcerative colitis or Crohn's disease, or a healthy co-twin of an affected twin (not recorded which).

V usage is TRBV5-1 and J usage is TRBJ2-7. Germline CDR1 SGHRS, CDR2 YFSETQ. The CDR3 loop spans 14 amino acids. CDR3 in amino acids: CASREQTSSYEQYF.

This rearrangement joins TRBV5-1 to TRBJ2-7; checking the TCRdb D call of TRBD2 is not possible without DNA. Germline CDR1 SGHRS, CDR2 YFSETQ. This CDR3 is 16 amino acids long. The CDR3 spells CASTQAIPRSSYEQYF. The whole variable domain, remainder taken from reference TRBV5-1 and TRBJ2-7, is KAGVTQTPRYLIKTRGQQVTLSCSPISGHRSVSWYQQTPGQGLQFLFEYFSETQRNKGNFPGRFSGRQFSNSRSEMNVSTLELGDSALYLCASTQAIPRSSYEQYFGPGTRLTVT.

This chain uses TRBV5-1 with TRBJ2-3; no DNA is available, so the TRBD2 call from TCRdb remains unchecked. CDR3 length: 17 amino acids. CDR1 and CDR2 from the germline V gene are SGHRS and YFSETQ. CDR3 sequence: CASSGGLAGAVGDTQYF.

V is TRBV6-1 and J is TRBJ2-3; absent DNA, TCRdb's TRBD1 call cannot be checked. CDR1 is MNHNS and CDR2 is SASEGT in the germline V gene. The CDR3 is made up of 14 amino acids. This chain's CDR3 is CASSEWTGTDTQYF.

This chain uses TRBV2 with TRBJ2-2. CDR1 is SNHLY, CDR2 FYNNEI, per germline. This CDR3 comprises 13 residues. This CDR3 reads CARPLANTGELFF.